Presented here are 5 T cell receptor beta chains from one specimen sequenced in a study of T cells of healthy individuals. TCRdb reprocessed the 5' RACE reads via MiXCR and lists one record per CDR3 protein. The table records more than 60,000 distinct CDR3 sequences, about a sixth of them present only once. These receptors came from a human donor in good health.

This clonotype was recorded at least ten times. At one end, the junction sequence differs from germline, possibly due to a read error. The chain couples TRBV6-6 to TRBJ2-5; 10 bases are shared with TRBD1. This CDR3 region has 12 residues. Germline V gene lookup returns CDR1 MNHNY and CDR2 SVGAGI (reference sequence). The CDR3 DNA follows: TGTGCCAGCAGTTACCCCGGGACAGGGGCGGTCTTC. This sequence encodes CASSYPGTGAVF.

This sequence joins TRBV28 and TRBJ1-6; TRBD1 aligns across 11 bases. V trimming: 0 bases; J trimming: 10 bases; junction bases outside the gene matches: 2. This CDR3 has 15 residues. Germline V gives CDR1 MDHEN, CDR2 SYDVKM. The CDR3 nucleotides read TGTGCCAGCAGTTTATGGGGACAGGGGGGCTCACCCCTCCACTTT. It codes for CASSLWGQGGSPLHF.

The V gene is TRBV19, the J gene TRBJ2-1; TRBD2 matches 9 bases. CDR3 size: 14 residues. The V gene's germline CDR1 is LNHDA and CDR2 SQIVND (reference sequence). V gave up 9 bases and J gave up 4 bases; unmatched junction bases: 7. CDR3 nucleotides: TGTGCCAGCAGGACTAGCGCCAGATACAATGAGCAGTTCTTC. Its protein is CASRTSARYNEQFF.

The genes are TRBV5-1 and TRBJ2-2, with D perhaps matching TRBD2 (5 bases). The CDR3 spans 14 residues. Germline assignment: CDR1 SGHRS and CDR2 YFSETQ. Trimming cost V 5 bases and J 3 bases, with 11 bases left between them. CDR3 coding DNA: TGCGCCAGCAGGTTGACGGGGTACACCGGGGAGCTGTTTTTT. Amino acids: CASRLTGYTGELFF.

In this sample, this clonotype turned up a few times. This chain links TRBV3-1 with TRBJ2-1; D possibly corresponds to TRBD2 (6 bases). Germline CDR1 is LGHDT and CDR2 is YNNKEL (reference sequence). The CDR3 length is 14 residues. V was trimmed by 1 base and J by 9 bases, leaving 13 bases between them. CDR3 in amino acids: CASSQATSLGEQFF. CDR3 DNA: TGTGCCAGCAGCCAAGCAACTAGCTTGGGTGAGCAGTTCTTC.